The rows below give T cell receptor beta chains drawn from one sample of a study of blood T cell repertoires in COVID-19. The method was immunoSEQ multiplex PCR; TCRdb's version includes in-frame clones alone and lacks a portion of them. The sample records 150,000 to 200,000 clones, approximately 87% being singletons. The source material was peripheral blood. Every receptor here comes from a woman in her sixties or seventies with COVID-19, enrolled during active disease. Each CDR3 is given with its conserved first and last residue. Fields, in order: clone size, V gene, J gene, D gene, CDR3 protein, CDR3 DNA. A D gene is named only where the DNA matches it firmly. Part of the rows lack a size; the others show once, few, many or a class for expanded clones.

size: NA
V: TRBV28
J: TRBJ1-1
D: NA
CDR3: CASIAQPGLRMGTEAFF
DNA: TGTGCCAGCATCGCGCAGCCGGGACTTCGGATGGGCACTGAAGCTTTCTTT

size: NA
V: TRBV28
J: TRBJ2-3
D: TRBD1
CDR3: CASSGGQSTDTQYF
DNA: TGTGCCAGCAGTGGGGGACAGAGCACAGATACGCAGTATTTT

size: few
V: TRBV9
J: TRBJ1-4
D: TRBD1
CDR3: CASSPGGTGKLFF
DNA: TGTGCCAGCAGCCCAGGGGGCACCGGAAAACTGTTTTTT

size: NA
V: TRBV4-1
J: TRBJ1-2
D: NA
CDR3: CASSQDSRGRYYGYTF
DNA: TGCGCCAGCAGCCAAGATAGTCGGGGGAGGTACTATGGCTACACCTTC

size: once
V: TRBV11-2
J: TRBJ2-7
D: TRBD1
CDR3: CASSLRTGGTYEQYF
DNA: TGTGCCAGCAGCCTGAGGACAGGGGGAACCTACGAGCAGTACTTC

size: NA
V: TRBV2
J: TRBJ1-5
D: NA
CDR3: CASSGRWGRDQPQHF
DNA: TGTGCCAGCAGCGGACGTTGGGGGCGTGATCAGCCCCAGCATTTT

size: NA
V: TRBV6-1
J: TRBJ1-2
D: NA
CDR3: CASSEAGGNYGYTF
DNA: TGTGCCAGCAGTGAAGCAGGGGGAAACTATGGCTACACCTTC

size: NA
V: TRBV30
J: TRBJ2-2
D: TRBD1
CDR3: CAWRGIGQGAGTGELFF
DNA: TGTGCCTGGAGGGGAATAGGACAGGGGGCGGGCACCGGGGAGCTGTTTTTT

size: NA
V: TRBV7-9
J: TRBJ2-6
D: NA
CDR3: CASSLRGTGANVLTF
DNA: TGTGCCAGCAGCTTACGGGGGACTGGGGCCAACGTCCTGACTTTC

size: NA
V: TRBV30
J: TRBJ1-5
D: NA
CDR3: CAWSLQGSQPQHF
DNA: TGTGCCTGGAGTTTGCAGGGTTCTCAGCCCCAGCATTTT

size: few
V: TRBV7-3
J: TRBJ2-2
D: NA
CDR3: CASSSLQGRTGELFF
DNA: TGTGCCAGCAGCTCATTACAGGGTAGAACCGGGGAGCTGTTTTTT

size: NA
V: TRBV28
J: TRBJ1-6
D: NA
CDR3: CASSFSNRHEHNSPLHF
DNA: TGTGCCAGCAGTTTCTCAAACAGACATGAACATAATTCACCCCTCCACTTT

size: NA
V: TRBV5-1
J: TRBJ1-1
D: NA
CDR3: CASSPATVNTEAFF
DNA: TGCGCCAGCAGCCCGGCCACAGTGAACACTGAAGCTTTCTTT

size: NA
V: TRBV28
J: TRBJ2-1
D: TRBD1
CDR3: CASHSTGSRPNEQFF
DNA: TGTGCCAGTCACTCGACAGGGTCCCGCCCCAATGAGCAGTTCTTC

size: NA
V: TRBV4-2
J: TRBJ2-1
D: TRBD2
CDR3: CASSPRLAGNNEQFF
DNA: TGTGCCAGCAGCCCCAGACTAGCGGGAAACAATGAGCAGTTCTTC

size: once
V: TRBV7-9
J: TRBJ1-1
D: NA
CDR3: CASSSQGMNTEAFF
DNA: TGTGCCAGCAGCTCACAGGGAATGAACACTGAAGCTTTCTTT

size: NA
V: TRBV7-3
J: TRBJ1-2
D: NA
CDR3: CASSLTSSVYGYTF
DNA: TGTGCCAGCAGCTTAACCTCGTCAGTCTATGGCTACACCTTC

size: NA
V: TRBV28
J: TRBJ1-2
D: TRBD1
CDR3: CASTQTGTAYGYTF
DNA: TGTGCCAGCACCCAGACCGGGACAGCCTATGGCTACACCTTC

size: NA
V: TRBV19
J: TRBJ1-5
D: NA
CDR3: CASSNWGDQPQHF
DNA: TGTGCCAGTAGTAACTGGGGGGATCAGCCCCAGCATTTT

size: NA
V: TRBV30
J: TRBJ2-1
D: TRBD2
CDR3: CAWSRPRTSGRKQFF
DNA: TGTGCCTGGAGTCGCCCCCGGACTAGCGGGAGAAAGCAGTTCTTC

size: NA
V: TRBV12-5
J: TRBJ2-2
D: NA
CDR3: CASGPDSNTGELFF
DNA: TGTGCTAGTGGACCGGACAGTAACACCGGGGAGCTGTTTTTT

size: NA
V: TRBV28
J: TRBJ1-2
D: NA
CDR3: CASSSYGYTF
DNA: TGTGCCAGCAGTTCGTATGGCTACACCTTC

size: NA
V: TRBV19
J: TRBJ1-1
D: NA
CDR3: CASSIPGSNTEAFF
DNA: TGTGCCAGTAGCATCCCGGGTTCTAACACTGAAGCTTTCTTT

size: NA
V: TRBV3-1/TRBV3-2
J: TRBJ1-5
D: NA
CDR3: CASSPRVNQPQHF
DNA: TGTGCCAGCAGCCCCCGGGTCAATCAGCCCCAGCATTTT

size: NA
V: TRBV5-1
J: TRBJ1-2
D: NA
CDR3: CASSLLQSGYGYTF
DNA: TGCGCCAGCAGCTTACTACAATCGGGCTATGGCTACACCTTC

size: once
V: TRBV18
J: TRBJ1-2
D: NA
CDR3: CASSQGTDNYGYTF
DNA: TGTGCCAGCTCACAGGGGACTGATAACTATGGCTACACCTTC

size: NA
V: TRBV18
J: TRBJ2-5
D: TRBD1
CDR3: CASGQGRQETQYF
DNA: TGTGCCAGCGGACAGGGCCGACAGGAGACCCAGTACTTC

size: NA
V: TRBV6-5
J: TRBJ2-1
D: TRBD1
CDR3: CASSPGTGDGQFF
DNA: TGTGCCAGCAGCCCCGGGACAGGGGATGGTCAGTTCTTC

size: NA
V: TRBV30
J: TRBJ2-3
D: NA
CDR3: CACRTASTDTQYF
DNA: TGTGCCTGCCGGACAGCAAGCACAGATACGCAGTATTTT

size: NA
V: TRBV19
J: TRBJ2-1
D: NA
CDR3: CASSMPRGERAYNEQFF
DNA: TGTGCCAGTAGTATGCCCCGGGGTGAGCGGGCCTACAATGAGCAGTTCTTC

size: many
V: TRBV28
J: TRBJ1-6
D: NA
CDR3: CASSTTGSTLHF
DNA: TGTGCCAGCAGTACCACAGGGTCCACCCTCCACTTT

size: NA
V: TRBV5-1
J: TRBJ1-2
D: TRBD1
CDR3: CASSSLQRTGGYGYTF
DNA: TGCGCCAGCAGCTCCCTACAGCGGACAGGGGGCTATGGCTACACCTTC

size: NA
V: TRBV27
J: TRBJ2-1
D: TRBD2
CDR3: CASSSLAGVWNEQFF
DNA: TGTGCCAGCAGTTCCCTAGCGGGAGTGTGGAATGAGCAGTTCTTC

size: NA
V: TRBV6-5
J: TRBJ1-1
D: NA
CDR3: CASSPRSRDTEAFF
DNA: TGTGCCAGCAGTCCAAGGAGCAGGGACACTGAAGCTTTCTTT

size: NA
V: TRBV4-3
J: TRBJ2-1
D: TRBD2
CDR3: CASSQKGLADFNEQFF
DNA: TGCGCCAGCAGCCAAAAGGGACTAGCGGATTTCAATGAGCAGTTCTTC

size: NA
V: TRBV19
J: TRBJ2-7
D: NA
CDR3: CASSIPGERDTYEQYF
DNA: TGTGCCAGTAGTATCCCGGGAGAGCGGGACACCTACGAGCAGTACTTC

size: once
V: TRBV19
J: TRBJ1-1
D: TRBD1
CDR3: CASSNTGDTEAFF
DNA: TGTGCCAGTAGCAATACAGGGGACACTGAAGCTTTCTTT

size: once
V: TRBV5-8
J: TRBJ2-3
D: TRBD2
CDR3: CASSPTSGDQYF
DNA: TGTGCCAGCAGCCCTACTAGCGGGGATCAGTATTTT

size: NA
V: TRBV12-3/TRBV12-4
J: TRBJ2-7
D: TRBD1
CDR3: CASSRTGNEQYF
DNA: TGTGCCAGCAGTCGGACAGGGAACGAGCAGTACTTC

size: NA
V: TRBV24-1
J: TRBJ2-5
D: NA
CDR3: CATSDAQGRGETQYF
DNA: TGTGCCACCAGTGACGCACAGGGCAGGGGAGAGACCCAGTACTTC

size: NA
V: TRBV5-6
J: TRBJ1-1
D: TRBD1
CDR3: CASKLQGPMNTEAFF
DNA: TGTGCCAGCAAACTACAGGGGCCTATGAACACTGAAGCTTTCTTT

size: NA
V: TRBV6-4
J: TRBJ2-1
D: TRBD2
CDR3: CASSPGTSGPYNEQFF
DNA: TGTGCCAGCAGCCCGGGCACTAGCGGGCCTTACAATGAGCAGTTCTTC

size: once
V: TRBV19
J: TRBJ2-1
D: NA
CDR3: CASSMGMFSGEQFF
DNA: TGTGCCAGTAGTATGGGCATGTTCTCCGGTGAGCAGTTCTTC

size: NA
V: TRBV10-2
J: TRBJ2-1
D: TRBD2
CDR3: CASSDGTTPRDEQFF
DNA: TGCGCCAGCAGTGACGGGACTACCCCGCGGGATGAGCAGTTCTTC

size: few
V: TRBV27
J: TRBJ1-3
D: NA
CDR3: CASSFRSGSGNTIYF
DNA: TGTGCCAGCAGTTTTCGCAGTGGCTCTGGAAACACCATATATTTT

size: NA
V: TRBV4-1
J: TRBJ1-5
D: NA
CDR3: CASSQYRVDQPQHF
DNA: TGCGCCAGCAGCCAGTATCGGGTGGATCAGCCCCAGCATTTT